This passage covers 5 T cell receptor beta chains from one sample sequenced in a study of blood T cell repertoires in COVID-19. Sequencing used immunoSEQ multiplex PCR; TCRdb keeps in-frame clones, though not all of them. Here the sample spans 91,000 or so clones, more than 70% being singletons. The sequenced material came from peripheral blood. The receptors derive from a woman aged 55 to 70 in a cohort sampled during active or convalescent COVID-19.

The chain has TRBV12-5 and TRBJ2-5; D perhaps matches TRBD1 (5 bases). Germline CDR1 reads LGHNT; CDR2 reads FRNRAP. V lost 7 bases and J lost 7, with 13 bases in between. The CDR3 is 12 residues long. For the CDR3, the DNA is TGTGCTAGTGAGTCAGGGTTCGGGACCCAGTACTTC. Amino acids: CASESGFGTQYF.

J is TRBJ2-3 and V is TRBV11-2, with TRBD1 matching 9 bases. This CDR3 region has 17 residues. V lost 1 base to trimming and J lost 4 bases; unmatched junction nucleotides: 9. Germline CDR1 SGHAT, CDR2 FQNNGV. The CDR3, as DNA: TGTGCCAGCAGCTTAGCCCTAGGGACAGGGCTCGCAGATACGCAGTATTTT. As protein: CASSLALGTGLADTQYF.

In nucleotides, the CDR3 is TGTGCCAGCAGAACACAGGTGGGATCACCCCTCCACTTT. It specifies CASRTQVGSPLHF. The J gene is TRBJ1-6, the V gene TRBV12-3 or TRBV12-4, with a weak D call TRBD1 (5 bases). V lost 6 bases, J lost 10 bases, and 13 bases lay in between. The CDR3 length is 13 residues.

This sequence joins TRBV7-3 and TRBJ2-1; TRBD2 agrees at 7 bases. The CDR3 is made up of 16 amino acids. The V gene's germline CDR1 is SGHTA and CDR2 FQGTGA. J gave up 8 bases and V 0 bases, and 10 bases lay outside the gene matches. Written as DNA, the CDR3 is TGTGCCAGCAGCTTAACGTCCGGCGGGAGAAGGGATGAGCAGTTCTTC. As protein: CASSLTSGGRRDEQFF.

For this clone: One end of the junction does not line up with germline, which may come from a read error. The genes are TRBV6-1 and TRBJ1-1; the D gene is possibly TRBD1 (6 bases). The CDR3 is 13 amino acids. Per germline, CDR1 MNHNS and CDR2 SASEGT. The CDR3 reads CASREGLQGSAFF. The CDR3 bases are TGTGCCAGCAGAGAAGGACTACAGGGATCAGCTTTCTTT.